This TCR beta chain derives from a study of blood T cells in healthy people across ages. For the second PCR, which ran for roughly 7 to 11 cycles, a sample-barcoded 5' primer and a J-beta primer mix were used. Each cDNA molecule was tagged by a template-switch adaptor with 12 random nucleotides. TCRdb redid the calling of the 5' RACE reads with MiXCR, one entry per CDR3 protein. The table records 650,000 to 700,000 distinct CDR3 sequences, 32% of them present only once. The ends were cut back, 0 bases at V and 9 bases at J, with 14 bases in the middle. CDR3 length: 15 residues. Germline CDR1 is LNHNV and CDR2 is YYDKDF (reference sequence). This clonotype showed up just a few times.

The specimen sequenced was blood. The clonotype comes from a woman over 75 in good health. The genes are TRBV15 and TRBJ1-4; D gene uncertain. CDR3 in DNA: TGTGCCACCAGCAGAGATAGGACCACCGTTAAAAAACTGTTTTTT. This encodes CATSRDRTTVKKLFF.